These 15 T cell receptor beta chains share one sample of origin, sequenced in a study of blood T cells in healthy people across ages. For the second PCR, which ran for roughly 7 to 11 cycles, a sample-barcoded 5' primer and a J-beta primer mix were used. TCRdb ran MiXCR on the 5' RACE reads and lists one entry per CDR3 protein. The table includes 1.5 million or so distinct CDR3 sequences, 42% detected once. The sequenced material came from blood. These receptor sequences come from a woman under 30 in good health.

The chain couples TRBV12-3 or TRBV12-4 to TRBJ2-1; 7 positions agree with TRBD1. The DNA end favors TRBJ2-7, so the J call may be wrong. The CDR3 is 16 amino acids. The CDR3, as DNA: TGTGCCAGCGCGACCCTGGACGGGACAGACTACAATGAGCAGTACTTC. It is translated as CASATLDGTDYNEQYF.

This clonotype turned up a few times. The chain uses TRBV9 and TRBJ2-4; 14 positions match TRBD2. The J call may not be correct, given that the DNA end is closer to TRBJ2-7. The CDR3 is 15 residues long. The germline gives CDR1 SGDLS, CDR2 YYNGEE. The DNA for the CDR3 is TGTGCCAGCAGCGCGACCGGGACTAGCGGGGGCGAGCAGTACTTC. This translates into CASSATGTSGGEQYF.

With regard to this clonotype: The junction departs from the called germline gene at one end, perhaps through a read error. V gene TRBV14 combines with J gene TRBJ2-7; 10 nucleotides agree with TRBD1. The closer fit of TRBJ2-5 to the DNA end suggests the J call may be wrong. The CDR3 has 16 amino acids. Germline V gene sequence: CDR1 SGHDN, CDR2 FVKESK. CDR3 region: CARSHIRDRGRETQYF. The CDR3 region has the DNA TGTGCCCGCAGCCATATCCGGGACAGGGGCAGGGAGACCCAGTACTTC.

This chain connects TRBV14 to TRBJ2-7, with a possible D match to TRBD1 (6 bases). There are 15 residues in the CDR3. Germline V gene data show CDR1 as SGHDN and CDR2 as FVKESK. V was pared by 3 bases and J by 2 bases, with 14 bases between. The DNA for the CDR3 is TGTGCCAGCAGCCAGGACCTCGACAGGCCCTACGAGCAGTACTTC. Translating gives CASSQDLDRPYEQYF.

The rearrangement links TRBV7-2 to TRBJ2-3; D ambiguous. Germline CDR1 is SGHTA and CDR2 is FQGNSA. The CDR3 is 15 amino acids. Trimming removed 4 bases from V and 0 bases from J, with 11 bases in between. This CDR3 reads CASSSTFTSTDTQYF. CDR3 DNA sequence: TGTGCCAGCAGCTCGACTTTTACTAGCACAGATACGCAGTATTTT. Full variable domain (missing parts from reference TRBV7-2 and TRBJ2-3): GAGVSQSPSNKVTEKGKDVELRCDPISGHTALYWYRQSLGQGLEFLIYFQGNSAPDKSGLPSDRFSAERTGGSVSTLTIQRTQQEDSAVYLCASSSTFTSTDTQYFGPGTRLTVL.

The chain combines TRBV9 with TRBJ1-2; no clear D gene. With 3 bases removed from V and 4 bases from J, the gap between germline ends came to 16 bases. The CDR3 runs to 15 residues. CDR1 is SGDLS, CDR2 YYNGEE, per germline. CDR3 protein: CASSADQTRLYGYTF. In nucleotides, the CDR3 is TGTGCCAGCAGCGCAGACCAGACCAGGCTCTATGGCTACACCTTC. The complete variable domain, with remaining parts taken from reference TRBV9 and TRBJ1-2, reads DSGVTQTPKHLITATGQRVTLRCSPRSGDLSVYWYQQSLDQGLQFLIQYYNGEERAKGNILERFSAQQFPDLHSELNLSSLELGDSALYFCASSADQTRLYGYTFGSGTRLTVV.

V gene TRBV7-2 combines with J gene TRBJ1-5; D remains ambiguous. The CDR3 runs 14 residues. Germline CDR1 reads SGHTA; CDR2 reads FQGNSA. Trimming took off 4 bases at V and 2 bases at J, with 9 bases between the two ends. This CDR3 is CASSSRQGNQPQHF. The CDR3 DNA follows: TGTGCCAGCAGCTCCAGGCAAGGCAATCAGCCCCAGCATTTT.

This clonotype was counted a single time. CDR3 sequence (DNA): TGTGCCAGCAGCCAAGATCCAGGGGGCTCCTCTGGAAACACCATATATTTT. Amino acid sequence: CASSQDPGGSSGNTIYF. The chain has TRBV3-1 and TRBJ1-3, with 8 bases aligning to TRBD1. V was clipped by 0 bases and J by 0 bases; unmatched bases: 4. In germline, CDR1 is LGHDT, CDR2 YNNKEL (reference sequence). The CDR3 loop spans 17 amino acids.

This clonotype was observed a few times. The chain recombines TRBV7-2 with TRBJ2-3; 11 nucleotides match TRBD2. With V trimmed by 5 bases and J by 4 bases, 8 bases remained unmatched. The CDR3 loop spans 16 amino acids. Germline V gives CDR1 SGHTA, CDR2 FQGNSA. The CDR3 spells CASSVLAGGRADTQYF. The CDR3 DNA is TGTGCCAGCAGCGTCTTAGCGGGGGGGCGCGCAGATACGCAGTATTTT.

Ten or more counts support this clonotype. V is TRBV10-3 and J is TRBJ2-1; 11 positions agree with TRBD2. The ends lost 2 bases at V and 6 bases at J; junction bases unmatched: 3. The CDR3 is 15 residues long. Germline assignment: CDR1 ENHRY and CDR2 SYGVKD. The chain's CDR3 is CAISEALAGVNEQFF. The DNA for the CDR3 is TGTGCCATCAGTGAGGCACTAGCGGGAGTCAATGAGCAGTTCTTC.

The rearrangement joins TRBV27 to TRBJ2-7, with D tentatively TRBD1 (6 bases). The CDR3 length is 13 residues. The V gene's germline CDR1 is MNHEY and CDR2 SMNVEV (reference sequence). The DNA for the CDR3 is TGTACTTCCCGAGGGACAAACTCCTACGAGCAGTACTTC. Amino acid sequence: CTSRGTNSYEQYF.

There are a few counts of this clonotype. CDR3 protein: CASSALAALGAQYF. CDR3 nucleotides: TGTGCCAGCAGCGCTCTAGCGGCCCTCGGGGCCCAGTACTTC. The chain joins TRBV12-3 or TRBV12-4 to TRBJ2-5; TRBD2 aligns across 7 bases. The CDR3 has 14 amino acids. The ends lost 6 bases at V and 9 bases at J; junction bases unmatched: 13.

In regard to this clonotype: A much larger clone lies a single base off, so this may be a read error. The V call is TRBV5-1, the J call TRBJ2-4, with D tentatively TRBD2 (6 bases). The DNA end lines up better with TRBJ2-7; the J call may be wrong. Germline V gene lookup returns CDR1 SGHRS and CDR2 YFSETQ. This CDR3 is 14 amino acids long. The CDR3 loop reads CASSRAREAYEQYF. CDR3 bases: TGCGCCAGCAGCCGGGCGAGGGAGGCCTACGAGCAGTACTTC.

This clonotype was observed a few times. The V and J genes are TRBV28 and TRBJ1-1, with D possibly matching TRBD1 (5 bases). Trimming removed 1 base from V and 11 bases from J, with 8 bases in between. The CDR3 consists of 11 residues. The V gene's germline CDR1 is MDHEN and CDR2 SYDVKM. The CDR3 spells CASSLYWGAFF. The DNA for the CDR3 is TGTGCCAGCAGTTTATACTGGGGGGCTTTCTTT.

The chain is built from TRBV30 and TRBJ2-5, with 7 bases that match TRBD1. Gene TRBJ2-7 matches the end of the DNA better, so the J call may be wrong. The length of the CDR3 is 15 residues. Germline V gene sequence: CDR1 GTSNPN, CDR2 SVGIG (reference sequence). CDR3 nucleotides: TGTGCCTGGAGTGTACCTAGGACAGGCCCCTCCGAGCAGTACTTC. Translating gives CAWSVPRTGPSEQYF.